One and the same sample provided the 17 T cell receptor beta chains below, sequenced in a study of blood T cell repertoires in COVID-19. Assay: immunoSEQ multiplex PCR; the TCRdb copy retains only in-frame clones and omits some. The sample has about 14,000 clones; less than 80% are singletons. The sequencing sample was made of peripheral blood. The receptor source for this set is a man in his 70s with acute or convalescent COVID-19.

The rearrangement uses TRBV5-1 and TRBJ1-1, with 8 bases lining up with TRBD1. The CDR3 covers 16 residues. J gave up 1 base and V 3 bases, and 8 bases lay outside the gene matches. Germline V gene sequence: CDR1 SGHRS, CDR2 YFSETQ. The CDR3 region is CASSSGDRGGNTEAFF. CDR3 DNA: TGCGCCAGCAGCTCCGGAGACAGGGGCGGGAACACTGAAGCTTTCTTT.

V and J are TRBV13 and TRBJ2-2, with D possibly TRBD1 on 6 matching bases. CDR1 PRHDT and CDR2 FYEKMQ come from the germline V gene (reference sequence). The V and J ends lost 5 bases and 6 bases respectively, with 10 bases between them. The CDR3 covers 13 residues. The CDR3, as DNA: TGTGCCAGCAGCAATACAGGGCCCGGGGAGCTGTTTTTT. Encoded protein: CASSNTGPGELFF.

The chain recombines TRBV28 with TRBJ1-2, with D perhaps matching TRBD1 (6 bases). V lost 4 bases, J lost 7 bases, and 13 bases lay in between. CDR1 and CDR2 from the germline V gene are MDHEN and SYDVKM. The CDR3 has 13 residues. The CDR3 is CASSWVGASGYTF. DNA for the CDR3: TGTGCCAGCAGTTGGGTGGGGGCGTCTGGCTACACCTTC.

The rearrangement links TRBV5-1 to TRBJ2-7; 7 bases match TRBD2. CDR1 is SGHRS and CDR2 is YFSETQ in the germline V gene. The CDR3 extends over 16 amino acids. The J segment lost 5 bases and the V segment lost 3 bases, leaving 14 bases of the junction unmatched. The CDR3 reads CASSSSMGDGRNEQYF. The CDR3, as DNA: TGCGCCAGCAGCTCGTCTATGGGGGACGGGAGGAACGAGCAGTACTTC.

V and J are TRBV6-5 and TRBJ2-5, with D possibly being TRBD1 (5 bases). Trimming cost V 2 bases and J 0 bases, with 10 bases left between them. The CDR3 is 15 amino acids. CDR1 MNHEY and CDR2 SVGAGI come from the germline V gene. In nucleotides, the CDR3 is TGTGCCAGCAGTTACGGGCAGGGTAACCAAGAGACCCAGTACTTC. This gives the protein CASSYGQGNQETQYF.

This clone was detected only a few times. The CDR3 DNA reads TGTGCCAGCAGAATGGGGAGGGTGGGAGGCGAGGAGCAGTTCTTC. Its translation: CASRMGRVGGEEQFF. The chain combines TRBV5-8 with TRBJ2-1; 7 bases agree with TRBD2. There are 15 residues in the CDR3. Trimming removed 5 bases from V and 10 bases from J; junction bases left unmatched: 15. Germline V gene data show CDR1 as SGHTS and CDR2 as YDEGEE.

CDR3: CASSETWGGAADTEAFF. CDR3 bases: TGTGCCAGCAGTGAGACTTGGGGGGGGGCTGCGGACACTGAAGCTTTCTTT. V is TRBV2 and J is TRBJ1-1; TRBD1 is a possible D gene (6 bases). CDR3 size: 17 residues. V gave up 3 bases and J gave up 3 bases, with 20 bases separating them. Germline loops: CDR1 SNHLY, CDR2 FYNNEI.

The chain links TRBV28 to TRBJ2-4; 9 bases line up with TRBD2. The V gene's germline CDR1 is MDHEN and CDR2 SYDVKM. The length of the CDR3 is 14 residues. J was trimmed by 1 base and V by 10 bases; bases with no gene match: 5. CDR3 sequence reads: CATLAGGAKNIQYF. The CDR3 bases are TGTGCCACCCTGGCGGGGGGGGCCAAAAACATTCAGTACTTC.

This clone is categorized as medium-sized (0.01 to 0.1%). J is TRBJ2-5 and V is TRBV6-5, with a tentative D call TRBD1 (5 bases). Germline V gives CDR1 MNHEY, CDR2 SVGAGI. With 2 bases removed from V and 4 bases from J, the gap between germline ends came to 14 bases. The CDR3 has 15 residues. CDR3 sequence reads: CASSYGLGVRETQYF. CDR3 sequence (DNA): TGTGCCAGCAGTTACGGCTTAGGGGTTAGAGAGACCCAGTACTTC.

The V call is TRBV18, the J call TRBJ2-1, with 9 bases matching TRBD2. J lost 6 bases, V lost 9 bases, and 3 bases had no gene match. The CDR3 totals 12 residues. Germline CDR1 KGHSH, CDR2 LQKENI. In DNA form, the CDR3 reads TGTGCCAGTTCAGCGGGAGGCAATGAGCAGTTCTTC. It translates to CASSAGGNEQFF.

The gene calls are TRBV27 and TRBJ2-7; 9 bases align to TRBD1. This CDR3 is 14 amino acids long. V gave up 6 bases and J gave up 6 bases; unmatched junction bases: 9. Per germline, CDR1 MNHEY and CDR2 SMNVEV (reference sequence). The chain's CDR3 is CASRPTGGISEQYF. The DNA for the CDR3 is TGTGCCAGCAGGCCGACAGGGGGAATCTCCGAGCAGTACTTC.

The gene calls are TRBV5-1 and TRBJ1-4; D might be TRBD1 (6 bases). Germline V lookup: CDR1 SGHRS, CDR2 YFSETQ. V lost 5 bases and J 5 bases, leaving 13 bases between the germline ends. The CDR3 consists of 14 residues. Here the CDR3 DNA reads TGCGCCAGCAGTGGGGGACAAGGGAATGAAAAACTGTTTTTT. It encodes CASSGGQGNEKLFF.

This chain links TRBV30 with TRBJ1-5; D call uncertain. The germline CDR1 and CDR2 sequences are GTSNPN and SVGIG (reference sequence). V lost 0 bases and J lost 3, with 9 bases in between. This CDR3 has 14 residues. The CDR3 DNA is TGTGCCTGGAGTGTAACGGGGTACAATCAGCCCCAGCATTTT. As protein: CAWSVTGYNQPQHF. The full variable domain, with the rest looked up from reference TRBV30 and TRBJ1-5, is SQTIHQWPATLVQPVGSPLSLECTVEGTSNPNLYWYRQAAGRGLQLLFYSVGIGQISSEVPQNLSASRPQDRQFILSSKKLLLSDSGFYLCAWSVTGYNQPQHFGDGTRLSIL.

The J gene is TRBJ1-2, the V gene TRBV4-1, with D perhaps matching TRBD1 (5 bases). V dropped 2 bases and J dropped 3 bases, with 16 bases sitting between them. This CDR3 has 16 amino acids. CDR1 MGHRA and CDR2 YSYEKL come from the germline V gene. In nucleotides, the CDR3 is TGCGCCAGCAGCCAATGGCGGGGCTTTCAGGACTATGGCTACACCTTC. Translated, it gives CASSQWRGFQDYGYTF.

This CDR3 is CASFSGGQGNEQFF. CDR3 DNA: TGTGCCAGCTTTAGCGGGGGGCAGGGCAATGAGCAGTTCTTC. The chain links TRBV21-1 to TRBJ2-1; TRBD2 is the table's D call and was not checked against the DNA. TRBV21-1 is tagged as a pseudogene. The CDR3 is 14 amino acids.

Only one count was recorded for this clone. The chain combines TRBV5-4 with TRBJ2-2; 8 bases match TRBD2. Germline-derived CDR1 and CDR2 are SGHNT and YYREEE (reference sequence). The CDR3 totals 16 residues. Trimming took 1 base from V and 10 from J; bases not matched to a gene: 12. In nucleotides, the CDR3 is TGTGCCAGCAGCTTGAGCAGCGGGGGCCCAGTCATGGAGCTGTTTTTT. This codes for CASSLSSGGPVMELFF.

Written as DNA, the CDR3 is TGTGCCAGCAGCTTGGCTCTAGTACCCCCAGATACGCAGTATTTT. Protein sequence: CASSLALVPPDTQYF. J is TRBJ2-3 and V is TRBV5-5; D is unclear. The CDR3 spans 15 residues. Germline V gene lookup returns CDR1 SGHKS and CDR2 YYEKEE (reference sequence). V lost 0 bases and J 4 bases, leaving 12 bases between the germline ends.